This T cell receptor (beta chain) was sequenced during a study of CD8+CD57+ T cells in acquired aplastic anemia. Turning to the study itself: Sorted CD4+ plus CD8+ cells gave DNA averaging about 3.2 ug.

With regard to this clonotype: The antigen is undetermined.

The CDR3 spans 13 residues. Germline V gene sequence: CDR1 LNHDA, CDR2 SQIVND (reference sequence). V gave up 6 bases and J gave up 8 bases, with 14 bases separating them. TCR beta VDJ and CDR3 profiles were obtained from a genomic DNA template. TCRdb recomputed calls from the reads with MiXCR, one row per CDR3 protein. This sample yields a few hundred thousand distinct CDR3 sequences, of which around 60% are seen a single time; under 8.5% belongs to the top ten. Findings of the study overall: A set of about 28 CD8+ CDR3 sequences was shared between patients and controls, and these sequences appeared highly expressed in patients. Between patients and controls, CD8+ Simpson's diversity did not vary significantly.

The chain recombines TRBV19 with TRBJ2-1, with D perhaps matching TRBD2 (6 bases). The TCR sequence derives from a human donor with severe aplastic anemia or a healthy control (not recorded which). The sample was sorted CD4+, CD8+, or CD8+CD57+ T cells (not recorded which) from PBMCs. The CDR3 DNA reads TGTGCCAGTAGCCCCGCCGCGGGGCATGAGCAGTTCTTC. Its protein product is CASSPAAGHEQFF.